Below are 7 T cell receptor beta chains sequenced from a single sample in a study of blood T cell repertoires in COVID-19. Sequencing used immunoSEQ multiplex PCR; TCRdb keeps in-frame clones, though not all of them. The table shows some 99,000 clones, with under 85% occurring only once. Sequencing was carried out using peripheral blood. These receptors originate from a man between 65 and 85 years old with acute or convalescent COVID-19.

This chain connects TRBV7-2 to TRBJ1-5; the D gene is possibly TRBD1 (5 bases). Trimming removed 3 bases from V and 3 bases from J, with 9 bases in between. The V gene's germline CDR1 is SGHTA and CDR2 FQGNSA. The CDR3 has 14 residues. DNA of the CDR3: TGTGCCAGCAGCTTGACAGTTATCAATCAGCCCCAGCATTTT. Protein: CASSLTVINQPQHF.

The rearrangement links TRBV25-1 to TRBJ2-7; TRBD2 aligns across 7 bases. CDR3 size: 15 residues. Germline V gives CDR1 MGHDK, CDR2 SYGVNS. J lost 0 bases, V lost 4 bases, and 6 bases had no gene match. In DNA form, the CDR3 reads TGTGCCAGCAGTGTGGCGGGAGCGGGCTCCTACGAGCAGTACTTC. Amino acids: CASSVAGAGSYEQYF.

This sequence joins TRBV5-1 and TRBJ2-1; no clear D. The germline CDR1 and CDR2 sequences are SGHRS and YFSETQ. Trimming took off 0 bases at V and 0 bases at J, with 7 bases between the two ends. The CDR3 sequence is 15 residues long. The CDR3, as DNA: TGCGCCAGCAGCTTGGGGCACCACTCCTACAATGAGCAGTTCTTC. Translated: CASSLGHHSYNEQFF. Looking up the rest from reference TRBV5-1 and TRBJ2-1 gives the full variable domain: KAGVTQTPRYLIKTRGQQVTLSCSPISGHRSVSWYQQTPGQGLQFLFEYFSETQRNKGNFPGRFSGRQFSNSRSEMNVSTLELGDSALYLCASSLGHHSYNEQFFGPGTRLTVL.

The CDR3 DNA sequence: TGTGCCAGCAGTACGCGGACGCGGGACAGTTCCTACGAGCAGTACTTC. Its translation is CASSTRTRDSSYEQYF. The chain couples TRBV6-2 or TRBV6-3 to TRBJ2-7; TRBD1 might be the D (7 bases). The CDR3 length is 16 residues. CDR1 is MNHEY, CDR2 SVGEGT, per germline. The V gene lost 5 bases and the J gene lost 1 base, with 18 bases spanning the gap.

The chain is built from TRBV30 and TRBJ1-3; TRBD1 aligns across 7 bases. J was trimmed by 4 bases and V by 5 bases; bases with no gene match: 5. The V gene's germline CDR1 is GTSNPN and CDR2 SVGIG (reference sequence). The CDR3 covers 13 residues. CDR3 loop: CAWYRGSGNTIYF. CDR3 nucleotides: TGTGCCTGGTACAGGGGTTCGGGAAACACCATATATTTT.

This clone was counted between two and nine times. CDR3 amino acids: CASSFGRLAYEQYF. In DNA form, the CDR3 reads TGCGCCAGCAGCTTCGGTCGGTTAGCCTACGAGCAGTACTTC. The chain couples TRBV5-1 to TRBJ2-7; D is uncertain. The ends were cut back, 2 bases at V and 2 bases at J, with 11 bases in the middle. Germline V gene sequence: CDR1 SGHRS, CDR2 YFSETQ. CDR3 length: 14 amino acids.

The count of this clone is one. Here the CDR3 reads CASPYSPYNHYEQYF. The CDR3 nucleotides read TGCGCCAGCCCGTACAGCCCCTATAACCACTACGAGCAGTACTTC. This chain connects TRBV5-1 to TRBJ2-7, with D hard to call. V lost 7 bases and J lost 3, with 20 bases in between. CDR3 length: 15 amino acids. Germline CDR1 reads SGHRS; CDR2 reads YFSETQ.